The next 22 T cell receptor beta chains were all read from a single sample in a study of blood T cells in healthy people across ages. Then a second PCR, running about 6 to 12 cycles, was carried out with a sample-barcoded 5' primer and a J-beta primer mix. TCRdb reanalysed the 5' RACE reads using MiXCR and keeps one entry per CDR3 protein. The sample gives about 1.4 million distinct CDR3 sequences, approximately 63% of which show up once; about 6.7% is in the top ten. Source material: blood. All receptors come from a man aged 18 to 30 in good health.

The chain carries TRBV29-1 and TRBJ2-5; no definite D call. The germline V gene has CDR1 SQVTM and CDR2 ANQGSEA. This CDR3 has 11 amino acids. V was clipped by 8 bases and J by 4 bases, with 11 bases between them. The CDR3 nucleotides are TGCAGCTCCCGGGTCTCAGAGACCCAGTACTTC. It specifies CSSRVSETQYF.

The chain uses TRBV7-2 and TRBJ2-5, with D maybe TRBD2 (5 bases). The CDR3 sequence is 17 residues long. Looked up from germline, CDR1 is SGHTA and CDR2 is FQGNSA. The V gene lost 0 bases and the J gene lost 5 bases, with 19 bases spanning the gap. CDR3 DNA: TGTGCCAGCAGCTTAGCGGGCCCAGCGGTGAATGCGGAGACCCAGTACTTC. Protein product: CASSLAGPAVNAETQYF. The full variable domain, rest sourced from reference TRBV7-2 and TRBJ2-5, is GAGVSQSPSNKVTEKGKDVELRCDPISGHTALYWYRQSLGQGLEFLIYFQGNSAPDKSGLPSDRFSAERTGGSVSTLTIQRTQQEDSAVYLCASSLAGPAVNAETQYFGPGTRLLVL.

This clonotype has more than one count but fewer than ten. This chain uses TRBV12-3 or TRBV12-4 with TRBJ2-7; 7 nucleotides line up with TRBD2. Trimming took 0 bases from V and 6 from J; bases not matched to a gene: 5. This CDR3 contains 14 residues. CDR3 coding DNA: TGTGCCAGCAGTTTAGCGGGAGGGCCCAGCGAGCAGTACTTC. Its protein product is CASSLAGGPSEQYF.

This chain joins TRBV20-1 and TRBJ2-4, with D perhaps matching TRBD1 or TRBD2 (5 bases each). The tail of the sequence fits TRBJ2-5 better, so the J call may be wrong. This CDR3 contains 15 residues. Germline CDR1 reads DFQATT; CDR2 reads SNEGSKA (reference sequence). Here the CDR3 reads CSARDREGPRGTQYF. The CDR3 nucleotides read TGCAGTGCTAGAGATCGAGAGGGCCCAAGGGGGACCCAGTACTTC.

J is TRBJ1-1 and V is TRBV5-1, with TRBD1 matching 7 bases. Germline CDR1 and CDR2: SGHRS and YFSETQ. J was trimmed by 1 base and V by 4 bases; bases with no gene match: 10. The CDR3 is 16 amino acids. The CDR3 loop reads CASSRFQGGTNTEAFF. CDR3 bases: TGCGCCAGCAGCCGGTTCCAGGGGGGGACGAACACTGAAGCTTTCTTT.

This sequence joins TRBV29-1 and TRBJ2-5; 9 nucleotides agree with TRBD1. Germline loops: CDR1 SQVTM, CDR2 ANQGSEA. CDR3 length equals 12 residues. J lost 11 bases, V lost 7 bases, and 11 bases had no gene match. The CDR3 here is CSGGTGNNEQYF. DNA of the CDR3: TGCAGCGGGGGGACAGGGAACAATGAGCAGTACTTC. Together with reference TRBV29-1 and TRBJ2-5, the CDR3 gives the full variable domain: SAVISQKPSRDICQRGTSLTIQCQVDSQVTMMFWYRQQPGQSLTLIATANQGSEATYESGFVIDKFPISRPNLTFSTLTVSNMSPEDSSIYLCSGGTGNNEQYFGPGTRLLVL.

CDR3 protein: CASSVGQITDTQYF. CDR3 DNA: TGTGCCAGCAGTGTGGGGCAGATCACAGATACGCAGTATTTT. The genes are TRBV6-2 or TRBV6-3 and TRBJ2-3; a weak D match, TRBD1 (5 bases). Germline V CDR1 and CDR2: MNHEY, SVGEGT. This CDR3 is built from 14 residues. Trimming stripped 5 bases from V and 2 bases from J, with 11 bases between.

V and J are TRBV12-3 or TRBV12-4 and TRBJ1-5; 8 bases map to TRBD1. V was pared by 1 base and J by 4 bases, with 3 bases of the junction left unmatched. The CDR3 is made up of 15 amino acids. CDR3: CASSLGQGINQPQHF. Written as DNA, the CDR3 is TGTGCCAGCAGTTTAGGACAGGGGATAAATCAGCCCCAGCATTTT.

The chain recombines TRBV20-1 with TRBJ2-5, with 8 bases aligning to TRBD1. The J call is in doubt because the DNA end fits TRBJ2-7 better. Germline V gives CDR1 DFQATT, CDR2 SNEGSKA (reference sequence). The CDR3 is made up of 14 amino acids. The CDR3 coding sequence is TGCAGTGCTAGAGAACAGGGGGTTCGCGACGAGCAGTACTTC. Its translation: CSAREQGVRDEQYF.

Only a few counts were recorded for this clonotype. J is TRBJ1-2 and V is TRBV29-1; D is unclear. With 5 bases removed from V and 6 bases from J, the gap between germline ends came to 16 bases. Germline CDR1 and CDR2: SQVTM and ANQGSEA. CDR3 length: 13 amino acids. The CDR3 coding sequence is TGCAGCGTTTTTGGTTCCGCCGCGCATGGCTACACCTTC. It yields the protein CSVFGSAAHGYTF.

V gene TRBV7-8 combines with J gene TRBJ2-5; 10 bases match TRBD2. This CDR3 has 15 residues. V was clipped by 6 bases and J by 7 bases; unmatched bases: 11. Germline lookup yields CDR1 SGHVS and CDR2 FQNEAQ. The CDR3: CASRGAGGHFVTQYF. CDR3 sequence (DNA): TGTGCCAGCAGGGGAGCGGGGGGGCATTTTGTGACCCAGTACTTC.

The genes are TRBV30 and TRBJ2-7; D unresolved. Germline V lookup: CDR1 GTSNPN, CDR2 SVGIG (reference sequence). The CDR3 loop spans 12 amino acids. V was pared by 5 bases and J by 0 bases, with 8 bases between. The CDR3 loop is CAWGRLSYEQYF. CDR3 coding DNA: TGTGCCTGGGGCCGGCTCTCCTACGAGCAGTACTTC.

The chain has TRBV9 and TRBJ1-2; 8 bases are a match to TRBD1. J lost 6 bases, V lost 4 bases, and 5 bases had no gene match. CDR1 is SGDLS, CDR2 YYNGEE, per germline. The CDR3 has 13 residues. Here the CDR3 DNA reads TGTGCCAGCAGCTCGACAGGGGACAATGGCTACACCTTC. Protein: CASSSTGDNGYTF.

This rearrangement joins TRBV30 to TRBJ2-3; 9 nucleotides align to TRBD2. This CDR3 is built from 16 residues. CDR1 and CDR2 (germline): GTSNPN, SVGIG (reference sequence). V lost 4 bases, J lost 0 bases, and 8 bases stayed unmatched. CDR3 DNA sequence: TGTGCCTGGACAACCCGACTAGCGGCCAGCACAGATACGCAGTATTTT. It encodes CAWTTRLAASTDTQYF. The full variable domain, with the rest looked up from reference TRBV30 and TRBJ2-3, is SQTIHQWPATLVQPVGSPLSLECTVEGTSNPNLYWYRQAAGRGLQLLFYSVGIGQISSEVPQNLSASRPQDRQFILSSKKLLLSDSGFYLCAWTTRLAASTDTQYFGPGTRLTVL.

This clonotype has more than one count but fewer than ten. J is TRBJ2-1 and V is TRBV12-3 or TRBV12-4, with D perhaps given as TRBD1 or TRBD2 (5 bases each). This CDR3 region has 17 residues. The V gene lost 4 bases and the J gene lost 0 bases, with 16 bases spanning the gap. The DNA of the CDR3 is TGTGCCAGCAGTTCCCTTTTGGGGGAGAACTCCTACAATGAGCAGTTCTTC. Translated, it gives CASSSLLGENSYNEQFF.

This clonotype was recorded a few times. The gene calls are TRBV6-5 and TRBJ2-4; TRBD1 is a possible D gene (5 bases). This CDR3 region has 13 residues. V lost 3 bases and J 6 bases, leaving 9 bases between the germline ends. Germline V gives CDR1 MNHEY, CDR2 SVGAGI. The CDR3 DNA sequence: TGTGCCAGCAGTTATCAGGGCGGAAACATTCAGTACTTC. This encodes CASSYQGGNIQYF.

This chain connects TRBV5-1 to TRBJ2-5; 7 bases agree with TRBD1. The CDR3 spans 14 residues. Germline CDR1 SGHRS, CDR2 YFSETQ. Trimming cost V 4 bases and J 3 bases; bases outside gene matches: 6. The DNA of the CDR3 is TGCGCCAGCAGCCAATATACAGGGGAAGAGACCCAGTACTTC. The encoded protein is CASSQYTGEETQYF.

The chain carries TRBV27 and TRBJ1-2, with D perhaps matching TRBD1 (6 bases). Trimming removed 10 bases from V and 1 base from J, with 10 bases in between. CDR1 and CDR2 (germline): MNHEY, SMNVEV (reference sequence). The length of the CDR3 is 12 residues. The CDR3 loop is CATRGLNYGYTF. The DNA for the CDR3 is TGTGCCACCCGGGGGCTTAACTATGGCTACACCTTC.

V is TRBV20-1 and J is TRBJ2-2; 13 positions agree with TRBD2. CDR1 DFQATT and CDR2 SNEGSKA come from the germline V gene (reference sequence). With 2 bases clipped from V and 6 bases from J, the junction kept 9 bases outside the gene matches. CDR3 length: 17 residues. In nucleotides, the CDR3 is TGCAGTGCTAGAAAAGGGACTAGCGGGATTGGGGCCGGGGAGCTGTTTTTT. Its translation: CSARKGTSGIGAGELFF.

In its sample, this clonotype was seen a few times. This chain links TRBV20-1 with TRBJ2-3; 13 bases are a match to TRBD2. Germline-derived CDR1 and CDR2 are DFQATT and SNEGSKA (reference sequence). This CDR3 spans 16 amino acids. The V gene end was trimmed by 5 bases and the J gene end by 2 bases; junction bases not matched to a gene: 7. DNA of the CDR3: TGCAGTGCTTTTACGACTAGCGGGGGGTCCACAGATACGCAGTATTTT. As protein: CSAFTTSGGSTDTQYF.

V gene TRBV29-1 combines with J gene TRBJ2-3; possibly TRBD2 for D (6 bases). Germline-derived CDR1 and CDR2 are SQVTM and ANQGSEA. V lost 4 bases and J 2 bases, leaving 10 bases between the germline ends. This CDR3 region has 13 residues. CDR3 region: CSVAGGLTDTQYF. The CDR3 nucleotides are TGCAGCGTTGCCGGGGGACTCACAGATACGCAGTATTTT.

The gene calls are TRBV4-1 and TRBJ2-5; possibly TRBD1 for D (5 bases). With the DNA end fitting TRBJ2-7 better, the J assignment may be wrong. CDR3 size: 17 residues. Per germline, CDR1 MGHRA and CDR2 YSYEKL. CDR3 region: CASSQGPLRASPYEQYF. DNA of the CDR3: TGCGCCAGCAGCCAGGGGCCCCTCAGGGCTTCTCCCTACGAGCAGTACTTC.